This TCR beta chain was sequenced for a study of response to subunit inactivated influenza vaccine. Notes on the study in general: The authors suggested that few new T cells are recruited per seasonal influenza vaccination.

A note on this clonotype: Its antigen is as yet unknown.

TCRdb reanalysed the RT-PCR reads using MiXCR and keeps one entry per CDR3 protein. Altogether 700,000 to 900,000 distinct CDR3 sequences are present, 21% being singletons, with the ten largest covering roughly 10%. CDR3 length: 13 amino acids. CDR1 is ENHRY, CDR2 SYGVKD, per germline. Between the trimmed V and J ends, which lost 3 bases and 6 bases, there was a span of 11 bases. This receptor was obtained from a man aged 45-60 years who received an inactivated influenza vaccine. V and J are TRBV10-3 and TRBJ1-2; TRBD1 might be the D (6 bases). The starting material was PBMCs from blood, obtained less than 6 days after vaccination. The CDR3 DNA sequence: TGTGCCATCAGTGAAAAGGGGGTGGATGGCTACACCTTC. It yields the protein CAISEKGVDGYTF.